The sequence of this T cell receptor beta chain was determined in a study of blood T cell repertoires in COVID-19. Study-level background: From the United States, Italy and Spain came samples of acute and convalescent COVID-19. The analysed material was cDNA or gDNA that came from T cells, B-cell-depleted T cells, or PBMCs.

CDR3 length equals 14 residues. V lost 2 bases to trimming and J lost 5 bases, with 9 bases between them. Germline CDR1 and CDR2: KGHSH and LQKENI. Original analysis: Counts of nucleated cells, estimated from reference gene primer amplification, were obtained. Sequenced by immunoSEQ multiplex PCR; TCRdb stores in-frame clones only, minus some. V, J and clone size are taken as reported in that table, and D and trimming were inferred from the DNA itself. The table lists about 480,000 clones, approximately 88% of them singletons. The Seattle patients, enrolled during active infection, were followed longitudinally.

The sample was peripheral blood. The chain employs TRBV18 and TRBJ1-4, with D tentatively TRBD1 (6 bases). This receptor was taken from a woman between 50 and 59 years old with COVID-19, enrolled during active disease. CDR3 bases: TGTGCCAGCTCACCAGGGGGCCCGAATGAAAAACTGTTTTTT. Translated: CASSPGGPNEKLFF.